This T cell receptor (beta chain) derives from a study of blood T cell repertoires in COVID-19. Study at large: Italy, Spain and the United States were the sources of the convalescent and acute COVID-19 samples. The analysed material was cDNA or gDNA that came from T cells, B-cell-depleted T cells, or PBMCs.

This clone was picked up one time. This CDR3 comprises 16 residues. Germline lookup yields CDR1 SGHRS and CDR2 YFSETQ. The ends lost 1 base at V and 1 base at J; junction bases unmatched: 2. Method: immunoSEQ multiplex PCR; TCRdb's copy keeps in-frame clones and lacks some. In the table there are about 260,000 clones, nearly 90% of which are singletons. The sample was peripheral blood. The chain has TRBV5-1 and TRBJ2-2, with 9 bases lining up with TRBD2. The TCR originated in a human donor in a cohort sampled during active COVID-19. The CDR3 nucleotides read TGCGCCAGCAGCTTGCCAGCGGGAGGGAACACCGGGGAGCTGTTTTTT. Translation: CASSLPAGGNTGELFF.